This T cell receptor (beta chain) was identified in a study of identifying expanded T cells in peripheral blood. With respect to this clone: The target antigen is unknown.

No infections or other immune events were documented during collection. The V segment lost 2 bases and the J segment 3 bases; nucleotides outside the gene matches: 2. CDR3 length: 15 amino acids. The germline V gene encodes CDR1 MNHNY and CDR2 SVGAGI (reference sequence). Overall study results and limits: Differentially abundant clones: about 1.2 between replicates, roughly 16 at around 14 days, 19 to 20 at four. Variance in clone template counts between approximately 2-week samples significantly increased with total template count across all healthy donors.

The protocol was immunoSEQ multiplex PCR, while the TCRdb copy is restricted to in-frame clones and leaves out a portion. The profile shows under 120,000 clones, around 88% of them singletons. The chain has TRBV6-6 and TRBJ2-2; 8 bases line up with TRBD2. The clonotype originates from a person aged 18-70 years in good health. Sequencing was performed on blood. In DNA form, the CDR3 reads TGTGCCAGCAGTTACCTCGGGGGGGACACCGGGGAGCTGTTTTTT. This encodes CASSYLGGDTGELFF.